Below, 27 T cell receptor beta chains from the same sample are listed, as sequenced in a study of prognosis after radiotherapy for stage I lung cancer (dated by TCRdb to the early 2020s). Sequencing instrument: Illumina HiSeq 3000. The TCR beta CDR3 region was amplified from genomic DNA by two rounds of multiplex PCR. The first PCR round used primers specific to each TRBV and TRBJ gene, with sequences filed in Chinese patent CN105087789A. The raw public reads went through TCRdb reprocessing: fastp at Q25, MiXCR clone calling, in-frame beta chains kept. CDR3 protein duplicates are merged, each entry listing the most common genes and DNA. The sample profile shows 20,000 or so distinct CDR3 sequences; roughly 30% of them were found once. Of the sample, 20% to 25% falls within the top ten clones. This sample comprised PBMCs, obtained before or after stereotactic body radiation therapy (not recorded which). The receptor source for this set is a donor aged 50 or older with non-small cell lung cancer.

Turning to this clonotype: This probably arose from a read error, given a far larger clone one base away. The chain carries TRBV6-6 and TRBJ2-4; TRBD2 agrees at 12 bases. This CDR3 contains 22 residues. From germline, CDR1 is MNHNY and CDR2 SVGAGI (reference sequence). Losses at the gene ends were 0 bases for V and 0 bases for J; bases not matched to a gene: 15. CDR3 loop: CASSYSEASGRAGPIAKNIQYF. CDR3 nucleotides: TGTGCCAGCAGTTACTCGGAGGCTAGCGGGAGGGCCGGTCCCATAGCCAAAAACATTCAGTACTTC.

This clonotype occurred many times. This chain connects TRBV6-2 or TRBV6-3 to TRBJ1-3; D remains ambiguous. The CDR3 has 12 amino acids. The germline V gene encodes CDR1 MNHEY and CDR2 SVGEGT. Trimming took off 2 bases at V and 4 bases at J, with 3 bases between the two ends. The CDR3 DNA sequence: TGTGCCAGCAGTTACGAGGGAAACACCATATATTTT. Amino acids: CASSYEGNTIYF.

This chain's CDR3 is CASIPTGLFLAYTQYF. CDR3 nucleotides: TGTGCCAGCATCCCGACAGGGTTATTCTTAGCATATACGCAGTATTTT. The rearrangement uses TRBV7-6 and TRBJ2-3; TRBD1 agrees at 7 bases. The CDR3 length is 16 residues. The V and J ends lost 7 bases and 7 bases, in that order; junction bases with no gene match: 17. Per the germline V gene, CDR1 is SGHVS and CDR2 is FNYEAQ.

By share, this clonotype counts as medium-sized. This chain uses TRBV27 with TRBJ1-1; no clear D. Germline assignment: CDR1 MNHEY and CDR2 SMNVEV (reference sequence). Trimming stripped 2 bases from V and 0 bases from J, with 13 bases between. The CDR3 runs 16 residues. CDR3 sequence: CASSLTLEEVNTEAFF. The CDR3 coding sequence is TGTGCCAGCAGTTTAACTTTGGAGGAGGTGAACACTGAAGCTTTCTTT.

At least ten counts were recorded for this clonotype. The chain uses TRBV3-1 and TRBJ2-7; D is ambiguous. CDR1 is LGHDT, CDR2 YNNKEL, per germline (reference sequence). Deletions cut 0 bases from V and 5 bases from J, with 8 bases between. This CDR3 has 13 residues. The CDR3 coding sequence is TGTGCCAGCAGCCAAGAGGAAAGCCACGAGCAGTACTTC. This codes for CASSQEESHEQYF.

The table lists this clonotype with many counts. The chain recombines TRBV6-1 with TRBJ2-1; TRBD2 aligns across 7 bases. The CDR3 runs to 16 residues. CDR1 and CDR2 (germline): MNHNS, SASEGT. Losses at the gene ends were 6 bases for V and 0 bases for J; bases not matched to a gene: 8. CDR3 DNA sequence: TGTGCCAGCAGCGGAAGCGGGGCGAGCTCCTACAATGAGCAGTTCTTC. This translates into CASSGSGASSYNEQFF.

This clonotype was observed at least ten times. The gene calls are TRBV24-1 and TRBJ2-1; D not certain. The ends were cut back, 1 base at V and 8 bases at J, with 8 bases in the middle. Germline V gene sequence: CDR1 KGHDR, CDR2 SFDVKD. This CDR3 comprises 13 residues. The CDR3 protein is CATSDLEADEQFF. As DNA, the CDR3 is TGTGCCACCAGTGATTTAGAGGCGGATGAGCAGTTCTTC.

This chain links TRBV6-4 with TRBJ2-7; 9 bases line up with TRBD2. The CDR3 is 19 residues long. Germline loops: CDR1 MRHNA, CDR2 SNTAGT. The ends lost 7 bases at V and 3 bases at J; junction bases unmatched: 22. The DNA for the CDR3 is TGTGCCAGCACTTGTACGGATGGTACTAGCGGGCTACCTAGCTACGAGCAGTACTTC. This codes for CASTCTDGTSGLPSYEQYF.

A word on this clonotype: A far larger clone is just one base off, so this is likely a read error. This chain links TRBV6-1 with TRBJ2-2; D is ambiguous. There are 12 residues in the CDR3. V lost 7 bases, J lost 6 bases, and 9 bases lay in between. Per germline, CDR1 MNHNS and CDR2 SASEGT. The CDR3 here is CASISRSGELFF. DNA for the CDR3: TGTGCCAGCATTTCACGGTCCGGGGAGCTGTTTTTT.

This clonotype was seen ten or more times. The V call is TRBV5-1, the J call TRBJ2-1; tentatively, D is TRBD1 or TRBD2 (5 bases each). V was trimmed by 2 bases and J by 1 base, leaving 13 bases between them. Looked up from germline, CDR1 is SGHRS and CDR2 is YFSETQ. The CDR3 has 16 residues. In DNA form, the CDR3 reads TGCGCCAGCAGCTTACCGGGGCCAGGGTCCTACAATGAGCAGTTCTTC. It codes for CASSLPGPGSYNEQFF.

In its sample, this clonotype was seen many times. At one end the junction does not follow the germline gene, possibly because of a read error. This chain joins TRBV14 and TRBJ2-3, with 8 bases identical to TRBD1. The CDR3 consists of 17 residues. Germline CDR1 and CDR2: SGHDN and FVKESK. CDR3 sequence: CANSWTGMFSHTDTQYF. The CDR3 DNA follows: TGTGCCAACAGCTGGACAGGGATGTTTTCACACACAGATACGCAGTATTTT.

About this clonotype: A far larger clone is one nucleotide away, so this likely arose from a read error. The genes are TRBV3-1 and TRBJ2-7; TRBD2 aligns across 8 bases. CDR1 and CDR2 (germline): LGHDT, YNNKEL (reference sequence). The CDR3 spans 15 residues. The CDR3 loop reads CSSSLFGRASYEQYF. CDR3 DNA: TGTTCCAGCAGCTTATTCGGGAGGGCTTCCTACGAGCAGTACTTC.

This clonotype was detected many times. The chain is built from TRBV6-4 and TRBJ2-2; D uncertain. This CDR3 is built from 14 residues. Trimming removed 3 bases from V and 3 bases from J, with 8 bases in between. CDR1 MRHNA and CDR2 SNTAGT come from the germline V gene. The CDR3 DNA is TGTGCCAGCAGTGATCAATTTGACACCGGGGAGCTGTTTTTT. It encodes CASSDQFDTGELFF.

This clonotype was recorded at least ten times. This rearrangement joins TRBV19 to TRBJ2-7, with 7 positions matching TRBD1. CDR1 is LNHDA and CDR2 is SQIVND in the germline V gene (reference sequence). Trimming cost V 3 bases and J 7 bases; bases outside gene matches: 6. This CDR3 comprises 13 residues. The CDR3 bases are TGTGCCAGTAGTATCAGTGAGACAGGGGAGCAGTACTTC. Its protein product is CASSISETGEQYF.

This clonotype has at least ten counts. The genes are TRBV4-1 and TRBJ2-4; tentatively, D is TRBD1 (6 bases). CDR3 length: 16 residues. Per the germline V gene, CDR1 is MGHRA and CDR2 is YSYEKL. Trimming removed 5 bases from V and 0 bases from J, with 14 bases in between. This CDR3 is CASSKATGRAKNIQYF. CDR3 DNA sequence: TGCGCCAGCAGCAAAGCTACAGGGAGAGCCAAAAACATTCAGTACTTC.

In the case of this clonotype: At one of its ends the junction is not consistent with the germline gene, which may arise from a read error. The rearrangement links TRBV2 to TRBJ2-2; TRBD2 is a possible D gene (6 bases). Germline V gene data show CDR1 as SNHLY and CDR2 as FYNNEI. This CDR3 comprises 18 residues. The CDR3 loop is CASSEALIGEDNTGELFF. The CDR3 DNA follows: TGCGCCAGCAGTGAAGCGCTAATCGGGGAGGATAACACCGGGGAGCTGTTTTTT.

This clonotype was recorded at least ten times. The rearrangement uses TRBV4-1 and TRBJ2-1; TRBD2 agrees at 8 bases. The CDR3 totals 17 residues. The J segment lost 1 base and the V segment lost 2 bases, leaving 7 bases of the junction unmatched. The germline V gene encodes CDR1 MGHRA and CDR2 YSYEKL. This CDR3 is CASSQWGSGTSYNEQFF. DNA for the CDR3: TGCGCCAGCAGCCAATGGGGTAGCGGGACTTCCTACAATGAGCAGTTCTTC.

By share of the sample, this clonotype is medium-sized. The V gene is TRBV27, the J gene TRBJ2-1; TRBD1 or TRBD2 may be the D gene (6 bases each). This CDR3 is built from 18 residues. Germline CDR1 MNHEY, CDR2 SMNVEV (reference sequence). The V and J ends lost 1 base and 1 base respectively, with 17 bases between them. CDR3 bases: TGTGCCAGCAGTTTATATGGGGGGCAGGGAGTTTCCTACAATGAGCAGTTCTTC. Protein product: CASSLYGGQGVSYNEQFF.

In this sample, this clonotype turned up many times. At one boundary the junction diverges from the germline segment, which might be a read error. V gene TRBV20-1 combines with J gene TRBJ2-1, with TRBD2 identical over 11 bases. This CDR3 contains 13 residues. Germline V lookup: CDR1 DFQATT, CDR2 SNEGSKA (reference sequence). CDR3 protein: CSARGELAGVLVF. The CDR3 bases are TGCAGTGCTAGAGGGGAACTAGCGGGAGTCTTGGTCTTC.

This clonotype appeared many times. The chain links TRBV20-1 to TRBJ2-1; 13 bases are shared with TRBD2. The CDR3 runs 16 residues. The V and J ends lost 5 bases and 4 bases, in that order; junction bases with no gene match: 8. Germline CDR1 is DFQATT and CDR2 is SNEGSKA (reference sequence). In DNA form, the CDR3 reads TGCAGTGCTGACATGGGACTAGCGGGATCTTACAATGAGCAGTTCTTC. This gives the protein CSADMGLAGSYNEQFF.

This clonotype was detected many times. This chain connects TRBV29-1 to TRBJ1-2; TRBD1 matches at 7 bases. Losses at the gene ends were 4 bases for V and 8 bases for J; bases not matched to a gene: 7. The CDR3 sequence is 12 residues long. The V gene's germline CDR1 is SQVTM and CDR2 ANQGSEA. CDR3 loop: CSVAEGATGYTF. Written as DNA, the CDR3 is TGCAGCGTTGCGGAGGGGGCTACCGGCTACACCTTC.

This clonotype was counted ten times or more. This rearrangement joins TRBV12-5 to TRBJ1-1; 8 bases align to TRBD1. The CDR3 runs 16 residues. V dropped 3 bases and J dropped 4; count of bases not matched to a gene: 10. Germline V gives CDR1 LGHNT, CDR2 FRNRAP. The CDR3 here is CASGFETGVRSTEAFF. The DNA of the CDR3 is TGTGCTAGTGGTTTCGAGACAGGGGTCAGATCCACTGAAGCTTTCTTT.

This clonotype was detected ten times or more. This sequence joins TRBV7-2 and TRBJ1-5; no firm D call. The CDR3 loop spans 13 amino acids. From germline, CDR1 is SGHTA and CDR2 FQGNSA. Trimming took 5 bases from V and 5 from J, leaving 10 bases between them. CDR3 bases: TGTGCCAGCAGCCACGGGCTCCATCAGCCCCAGCATTTT. Protein product: CASSHGLHQPQHF.

This clonotype has at least ten counts. The chain carries TRBV5-6 and TRBJ1-3; no reliable D call. This CDR3 contains 15 residues. The V end lost 0 bases, the J end lost 4 bases, and 11 bases lay between the germline ends. Germline V gene lookup returns CDR1 SGHDT and CDR2 YYEEEE. The CDR3 spells CASSLAQVSGNTIYF. Written as DNA, the CDR3 is TGTGCCAGCAGCTTGGCCCAAGTATCCGGAAACACCATATATTTT.

The chain employs TRBV6-2 or TRBV6-3 and TRBJ2-1; TRBD2 agrees at 12 bases. Germline loops: CDR1 MNHEY, CDR2 SVGEGT. The CDR3 has 18 residues. V was clipped by 5 bases and J by 14 bases; unmatched bases: 22. The CDR3 sequence is CASSENPPGLAGWDGKFF. As DNA, the CDR3 is TGTGCCAGCAGTGAGAACCCTCCGGGACTAGCGGGTTGGGATGGAAAGTTCTTC.

This sequence joins TRBV7-9 and TRBJ1-5; maybe TRBD1 (5 bases). Germline CDR1 and CDR2: SEHNR and FQNEAQ (reference sequence). V was cut by 5 bases and J by 10 bases, with 36 bases left in between. The length of the CDR3 is 20 residues. The CDR3 nucleotides are TGTGCCAGCAGCCCCAGAAAGTCCGCGGGGTCGGGGACGAGAGGTCAACCCCAGCATTTT. Translation: CASSPRKSAGSGTRGQPQHF.

As to this clonotype: A read error likely explains this, since a far larger clone differs by one base. This chain joins TRBV7-9 and TRBJ2-2; a possible D gene is TRBD1 (5 bases). The V gene's germline CDR1 is SEHNR and CDR2 FQNEAQ (reference sequence). The CDR3 is 11 residues long. The CDR3 reads CASSQTAQSFF. The CDR3 DNA reads TGTGCCAGCAGTCAGACAGCCCAATCTTTCTTT.